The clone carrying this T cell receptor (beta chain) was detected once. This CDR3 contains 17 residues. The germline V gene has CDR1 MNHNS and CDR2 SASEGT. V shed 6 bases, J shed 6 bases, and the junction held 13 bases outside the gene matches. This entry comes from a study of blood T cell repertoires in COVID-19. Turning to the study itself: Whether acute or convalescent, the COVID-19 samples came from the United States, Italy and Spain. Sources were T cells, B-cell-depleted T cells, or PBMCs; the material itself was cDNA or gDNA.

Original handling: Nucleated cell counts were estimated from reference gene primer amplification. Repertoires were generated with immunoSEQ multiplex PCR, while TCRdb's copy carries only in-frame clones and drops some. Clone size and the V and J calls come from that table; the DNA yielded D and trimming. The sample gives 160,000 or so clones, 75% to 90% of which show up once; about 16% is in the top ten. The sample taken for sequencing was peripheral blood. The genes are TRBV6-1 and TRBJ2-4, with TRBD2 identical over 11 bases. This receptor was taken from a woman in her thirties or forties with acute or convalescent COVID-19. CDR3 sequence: CASSEPIGLAGGNIQYF. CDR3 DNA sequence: TGTGCCAGCAGCGAACCAATTGGGCTAGCGGGGGGAAACATTCAGTACTTC.